The rows below give T cell receptor beta chains drawn from one sample of a study of radiotherapy plus CTLA-4 blockade in lung cancer. Produced via immunoSEQ multiplex PCR; TCRdb's table is partial and in-frame only. The sample holds roughly 100,000 clones, approximately 80% seen once. The sample consisted of peripheral blood, taken from a patient treated with radiotherapy plus ipilimumab. The receptor set was obtained from a human donor with non-small cell lung cancer that progressed on radiotherapy plus ipilimumab. Each CDR3 is given with its conserved first and last residue. The D gene is left open where the match is weak. The size of a clone is reported for some rows only, either as once, few or many, or as a class for expanded clones.

TRBJ2-5 . TRBD1 TRBV6-1 CASSEALGTGKETQYF TGTGCCAGCAGTGAAGCGCTTGGGACAGGTAAAGAGACCCAGTACTTC
TRBJ2-7 once . TRBV7-2 CASSLGTRSYEQYF TGTGCCAGCAGCTTGGGCACGCGCTCCTACGAGCAGTACTTC
TRBJ2-1 . TRBD2 TRBV19 CASASGRAPYNEQFF TGTGCCAGTGCTAGCGGGAGGGCCCCCTACAATGAGCAGTTCTTC
TRBJ2-2 . . TRBV30 CAWSNSASTGELFF TGTGCCTGGAGTAATTCCGCTAGCACCGGGGAGCTGTTTTTT
TRBJ1-2 . TRBD1 TRBV7-2 CASSLARTGVGPLYGYTF TGTGCCAGCAGCTTAGCGCGGACAGGGGTCGGACCCCTCTATGGCTACACCTTC
TRBJ1-1 . . TRBV9 CASSPSTDVNTEAFF TGTGCCAGCAGCCCTTCGACAGATGTAAACACTGAAGCTTTCTTT
TRBJ1-3 few TRBD1 TRBV7-2 CASSQWTGGGNTIYF TGTGCCAGCAGCCAATGGACAGGGGGTGGAAACACCATATATTTT
TRBJ2-2 . . TRBV11-3 CASSATIVGELFF TGTGCCAGCAGCGCTACTATAGTCGGGGAGCTGTTTTTT
TRBJ2-3 . . TRBV15 CATSRDKGVTDTQYF TGTGCCACCAGCAGAGATAAAGGAGTTACAGATACGCAGTATTTT
TRBJ2-7 . TRBD2 TRBV29-1 CSAEKRPGLAGVAEQYF TGCAGCGCTGAAAAAAGACCGGGACTAGCGGGAGTCGCCGAGCAGTACTTC
TRBJ1-1 . TRBD1 TRBV18 CASSPFLGQGGYGSTEAFF TGTGCCAGCTCACCATTTCTGGGACAGGGAGGATATGGTAGCACTGAAGCTTTCTTT
TRBJ1-2 once . TRBV23-1 CASSNRASGYTF TGCGCCAGCAGTAACCGGGCTAGTGGCTACACCTTC
TRBJ2-1 once TRBD2 TRBV5-1 CASSSTGTSVDNEQFF TGCGCCAGCAGCTCGACCGGGACTAGCGTAGACAATGAGCAGTTCTTC
TRBJ2-3 once . TRBV15 CATSSDGVRTDTQYF TGTGCCACCAGCTCGGATGGGGTGCGGACGGATACGCAGTATTTT
TRBJ1-4 . . TRBV4-1 CASSQGPSLPNEKLFF TGCGCCAGCAGCCAAGGCCCGAGTTTACCTAATGAAAAACTGTTTTTT
TRBJ1-4 few . TRBV28 CASNNLEKLFF TGTGCCAGCAACAATCTTGAAAAACTGTTTTTT
TRBJ2-3 . TRBD2 TRBV9 CASSASGGTDTQYF TGTGCCAGCAGCGCCAGCGGGGGCACAGATACGCAGTATTTT
TRBJ1-1 once . TRBV28 CASTDRGALNTEAFF TGTGCCAGCACGGATCGGGGGGCCTTAAACACTGAAGCTTTCTTT